This T cell receptor beta chain was identified in a study of T-cell reconstitution after alpha-beta-depleted transplantation in children. The study, taken as a whole, reports: For some patients, TCRbeta diversity was high at day 60 because of recipient T cells and thymic progenitors that survived. T-cell counts and diversity at one year post-transplant came mainly from newly produced T cells.

The CDR3 spans 14 residues. The V end lost 11 bases, the J end lost 0 bases, and 15 bases lay between the germline ends. Germline CDR1 SEHNR, CDR2 FQNEAQ (reference sequence). The authors prepared the TCRbeta library with unique molecular identifiers. TCRdb re-called the PCR reads through MiXCR, storing one row per CDR3 protein. The sample carries fewer than 700,000 distinct CDR3 sequences, 20% to 25% recorded once. Note on this clonotype: No antigen is known for it.

This receptor was taken from a boy younger than two who had a stem cell transplant for acute myeloid leukemia, so the T cells may come from the graft donor. The material was PBMCs, mostly from graft donor cells, obtained 360 days after TCRalphabeta/CD19-depleted stem cell transplant. The chain links TRBV7-9 to TRBJ2-3, with D possibly being TRBD1 or TRBD2 (5 bases each). DNA for the CDR3: TGTGCCGGACGGGACGGCACTAGCACAGATACGCAGTATTTT. Amino acid sequence: CAGRDGTSTDTQYF.